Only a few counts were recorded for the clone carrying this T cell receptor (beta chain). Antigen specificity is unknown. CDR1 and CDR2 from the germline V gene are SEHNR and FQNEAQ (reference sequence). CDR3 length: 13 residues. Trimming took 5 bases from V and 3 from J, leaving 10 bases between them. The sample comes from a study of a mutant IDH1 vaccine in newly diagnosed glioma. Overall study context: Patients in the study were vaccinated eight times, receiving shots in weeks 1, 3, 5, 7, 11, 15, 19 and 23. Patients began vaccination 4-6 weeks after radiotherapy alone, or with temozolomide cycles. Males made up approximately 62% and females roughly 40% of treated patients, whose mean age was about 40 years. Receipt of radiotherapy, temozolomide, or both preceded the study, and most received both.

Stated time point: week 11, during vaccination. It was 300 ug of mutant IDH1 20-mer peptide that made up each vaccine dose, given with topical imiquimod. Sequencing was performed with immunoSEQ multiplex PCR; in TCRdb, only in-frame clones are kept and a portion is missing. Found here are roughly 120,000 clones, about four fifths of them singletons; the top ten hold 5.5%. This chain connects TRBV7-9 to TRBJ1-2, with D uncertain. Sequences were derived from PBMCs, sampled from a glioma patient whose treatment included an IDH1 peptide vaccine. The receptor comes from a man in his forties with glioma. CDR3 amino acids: CASSARSDYGYTF. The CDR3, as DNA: TGTGCCAGCAGCGCCCGGAGTGACTATGGCTACACCTTC.